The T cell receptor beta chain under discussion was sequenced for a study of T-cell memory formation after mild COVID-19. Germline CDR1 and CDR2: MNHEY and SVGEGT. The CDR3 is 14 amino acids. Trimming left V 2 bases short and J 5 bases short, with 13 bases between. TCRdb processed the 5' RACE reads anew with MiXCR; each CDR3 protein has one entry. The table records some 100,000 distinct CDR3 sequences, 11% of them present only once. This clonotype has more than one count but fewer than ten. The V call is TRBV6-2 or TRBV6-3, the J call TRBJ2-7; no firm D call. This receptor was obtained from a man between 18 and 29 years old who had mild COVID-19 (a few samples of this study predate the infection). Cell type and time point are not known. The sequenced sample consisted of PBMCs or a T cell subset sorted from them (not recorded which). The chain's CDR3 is CASSYGLDIHEQYF. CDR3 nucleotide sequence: TGTGCCAGCAGTTACGGGCTAGATATCCACGAGCAGTACTTC.